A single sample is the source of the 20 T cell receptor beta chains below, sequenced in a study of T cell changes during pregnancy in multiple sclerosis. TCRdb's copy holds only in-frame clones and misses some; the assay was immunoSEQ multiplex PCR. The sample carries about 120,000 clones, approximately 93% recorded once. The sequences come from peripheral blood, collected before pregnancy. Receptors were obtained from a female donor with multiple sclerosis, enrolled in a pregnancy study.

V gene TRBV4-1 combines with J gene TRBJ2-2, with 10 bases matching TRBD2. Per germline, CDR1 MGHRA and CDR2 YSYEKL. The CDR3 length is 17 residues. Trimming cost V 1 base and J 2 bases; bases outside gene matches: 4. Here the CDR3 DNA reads TGCGCCAGCAGCCAAGTACTAGCGGGATTAAACACCGGGGAGCTGTTTTTT. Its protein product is CASSQVLAGLNTGELFF.

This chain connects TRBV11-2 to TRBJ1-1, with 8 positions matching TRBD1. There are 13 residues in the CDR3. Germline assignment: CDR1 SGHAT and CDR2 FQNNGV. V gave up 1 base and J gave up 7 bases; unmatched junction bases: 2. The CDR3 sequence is CASSLGDRFEAFF. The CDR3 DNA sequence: TGTGCCAGCAGCTTAGGGGACAGGTTTGAAGCTTTCTTT.

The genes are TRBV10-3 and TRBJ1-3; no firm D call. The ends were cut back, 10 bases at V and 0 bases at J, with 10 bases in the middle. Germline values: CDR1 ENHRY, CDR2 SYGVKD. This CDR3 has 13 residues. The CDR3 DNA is TGTGCCAGCCTCCGGGGCTCTGGAAACACCATATATTTT. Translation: CASLRGSGNTIYF.

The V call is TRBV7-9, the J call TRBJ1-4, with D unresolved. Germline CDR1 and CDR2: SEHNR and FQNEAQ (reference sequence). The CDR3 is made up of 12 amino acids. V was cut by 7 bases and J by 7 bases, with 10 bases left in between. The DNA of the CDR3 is TGTGCCAGCAACCCCGGTGGTGAAAAACTGTTTTTT. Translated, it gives CASNPGGEKLFF.

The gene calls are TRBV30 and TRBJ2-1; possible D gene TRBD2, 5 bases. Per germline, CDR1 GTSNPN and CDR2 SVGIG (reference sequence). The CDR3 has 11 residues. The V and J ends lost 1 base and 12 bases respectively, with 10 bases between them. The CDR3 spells CAWSAGVWQFF. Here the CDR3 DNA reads TGTGCCTGGAGTGCCGGGGTTTGGCAGTTCTTC.

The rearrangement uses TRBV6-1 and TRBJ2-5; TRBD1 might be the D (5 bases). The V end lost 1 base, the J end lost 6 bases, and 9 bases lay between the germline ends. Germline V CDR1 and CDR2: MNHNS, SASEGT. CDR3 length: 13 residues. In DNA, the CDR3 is TGTGCCAGCAGTGAAGGCACAGGCCAGACCCAGTACTTC. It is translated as CASSEGTGQTQYF.

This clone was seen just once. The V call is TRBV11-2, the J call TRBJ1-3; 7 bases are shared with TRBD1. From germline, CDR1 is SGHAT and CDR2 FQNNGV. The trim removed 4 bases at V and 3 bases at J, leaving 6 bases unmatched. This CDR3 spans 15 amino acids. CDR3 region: CASSSYRGLGNTIYF. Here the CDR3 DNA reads TGTGCCAGCAGCTCTTACAGGGGACTTGGAAACACCATATATTTT.

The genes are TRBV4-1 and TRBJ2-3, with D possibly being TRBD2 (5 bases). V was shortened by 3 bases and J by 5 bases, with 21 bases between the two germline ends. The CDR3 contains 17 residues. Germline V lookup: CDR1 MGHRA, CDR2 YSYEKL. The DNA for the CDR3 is TGCGCCAGCAGCCAGGATATGGTGAGGGTCGTTCGAGATACGCAGTATTTT. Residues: CASSQDMVRVVRDTQYF.

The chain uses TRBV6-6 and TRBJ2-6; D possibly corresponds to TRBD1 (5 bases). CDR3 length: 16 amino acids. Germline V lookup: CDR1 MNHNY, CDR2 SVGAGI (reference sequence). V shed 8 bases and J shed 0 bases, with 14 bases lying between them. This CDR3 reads CASRMQDSSGANVLTF. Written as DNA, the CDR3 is TGTGCCAGCCGAATGCAAGACAGCTCTGGGGCCAACGTCCTGACTTTC.

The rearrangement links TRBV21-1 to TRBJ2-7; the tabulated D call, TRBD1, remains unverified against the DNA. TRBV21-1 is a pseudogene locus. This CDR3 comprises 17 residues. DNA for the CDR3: TGTGCCAGCAGCAAAGTTATTCGGGACAGGGCAACCTACGAGCAGTACTTC. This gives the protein CASSKVIRDRATYEQYF.

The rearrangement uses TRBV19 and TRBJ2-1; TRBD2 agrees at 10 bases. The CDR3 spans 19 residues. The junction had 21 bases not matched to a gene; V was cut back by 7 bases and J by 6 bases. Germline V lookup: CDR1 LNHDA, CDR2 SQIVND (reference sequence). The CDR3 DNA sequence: TGTGCCAGTACCCCCAAGGGGAGCGGGAGGGCCAGTGGTGGCAATGAGCAGTTCTTC. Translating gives CASTPKGSGRASGGNEQFF.

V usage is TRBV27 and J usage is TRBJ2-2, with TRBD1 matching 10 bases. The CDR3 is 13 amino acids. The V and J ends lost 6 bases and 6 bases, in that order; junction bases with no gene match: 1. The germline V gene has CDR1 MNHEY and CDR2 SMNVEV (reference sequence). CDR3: CASRTGGSGELFF. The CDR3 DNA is TGTGCCAGCAGGACAGGGGGCTCCGGGGAGCTGTTTTTT.

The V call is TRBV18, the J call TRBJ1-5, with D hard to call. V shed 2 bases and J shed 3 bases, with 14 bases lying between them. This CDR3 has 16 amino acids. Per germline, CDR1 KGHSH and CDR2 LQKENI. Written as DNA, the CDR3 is TGTGCCAGCTCACCAACCCTTTCGAGCAACAATCAGCCCCAGCATTTT. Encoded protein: CASSPTLSSNNQPQHF.

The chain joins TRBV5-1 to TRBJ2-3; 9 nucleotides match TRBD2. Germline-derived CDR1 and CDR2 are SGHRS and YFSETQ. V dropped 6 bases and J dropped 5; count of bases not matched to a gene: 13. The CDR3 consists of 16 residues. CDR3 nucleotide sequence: TGCGCCAGCACCCAGCTGGCGGGAGGGCCCGGAGATACGCAGTATTTT. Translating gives CASTQLAGGPGDTQYF.

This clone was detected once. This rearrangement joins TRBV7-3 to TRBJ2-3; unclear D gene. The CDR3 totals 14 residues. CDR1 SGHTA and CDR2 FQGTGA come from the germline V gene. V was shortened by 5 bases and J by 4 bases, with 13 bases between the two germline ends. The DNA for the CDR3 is TGTGCCAGCAGCCCGATGCACAGTTCAGATACGCAGTATTTT. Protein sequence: CASSPMHSSDTQYF.

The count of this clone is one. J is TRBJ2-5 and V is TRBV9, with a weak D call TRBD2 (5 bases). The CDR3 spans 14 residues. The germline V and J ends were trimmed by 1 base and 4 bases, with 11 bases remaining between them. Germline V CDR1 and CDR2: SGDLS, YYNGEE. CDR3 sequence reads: CASSVYEGSETQYF. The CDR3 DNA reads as TGTGCCAGCAGCGTATACGAGGGCTCAGAGACCCAGTACTTC.

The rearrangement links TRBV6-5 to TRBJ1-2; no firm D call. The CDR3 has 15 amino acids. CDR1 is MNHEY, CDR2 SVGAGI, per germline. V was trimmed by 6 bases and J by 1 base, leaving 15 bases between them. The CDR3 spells CASRTREPLNYGYTF. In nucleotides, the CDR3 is TGTGCCAGCAGGACCCGGGAGCCACTTAACTATGGCTACACCTTC.

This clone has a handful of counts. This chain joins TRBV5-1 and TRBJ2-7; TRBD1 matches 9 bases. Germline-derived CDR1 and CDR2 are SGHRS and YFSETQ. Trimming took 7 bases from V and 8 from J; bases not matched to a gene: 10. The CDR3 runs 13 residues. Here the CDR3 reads CASAQGQGSKQYF. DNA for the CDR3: TGCGCCAGCGCGCAGGGACAGGGATCCAAGCAGTACTTC.

The CDR3 sequence: CASSREGGVEKLFF. The CDR3 region has the DNA TGTGCCAGCAGTCGCGAGGGGGGGGTTGAAAAACTGTTTTTT. The chain couples TRBV7-2 to TRBJ1-4, with a possible D match to TRBD1 (6 bases). V was pared by 6 bases and J by 7 bases, with 15 bases between. Germline V gene data show CDR1 as SGHTA and CDR2 as FQGNSA. CDR3 length: 14 amino acids. Full variable domain (missing parts from reference TRBV7-2 and TRBJ1-4): GAGVSQSPSNKVTEKGKDVELRCDPISGHTALYWYRQSLGQGLEFLIYFQGNSAPDKSGLPSDRFSAERTGGSVSTLTIQRTQQEDSAVYLCASSREGGVEKLFFGSGTQLSVL.

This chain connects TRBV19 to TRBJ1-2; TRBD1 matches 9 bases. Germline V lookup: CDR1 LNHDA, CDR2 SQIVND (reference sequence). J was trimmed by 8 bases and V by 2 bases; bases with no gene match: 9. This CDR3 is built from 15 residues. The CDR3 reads CASSIRLQGAEGYTF. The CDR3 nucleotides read TGTGCCAGTAGTATACGGTTACAGGGGGCCGAAGGCTACACCTTC.